This T cell receptor (beta chain) was identified in a study of cytomegalovirus exposure and HLA in healthy donors. General study findings and limits: The productive fraction for most TCR beta V segments was about 87% or about 30% in an earlier analysis. For cytomegalovirus status, the classifier reportedly gave diagnoses with high specificity and sensitivity. Most TCR sequences proved rare, with some public TCRs found in many donors.

Trimming cost V 4 bases and J 2 bases; bases outside gene matches: 6. The CDR3 length is 16 residues. Germline values: CDR1 SGHDN, CDR2 FVKESK. With regard to this clone: Its antigen is not identified.

PCR involved 60 Vbeta and 13 Jbeta primers. TCRdb keeps only in-frame clones here, not all; method: immunoSEQ multiplex PCR. The sample carries 250,000 to 350,000 clones, around 86% recorded once. The clonotype was recovered from a middle-aged man in good health and CMV-seropositive. This chain joins TRBV14 and TRBJ2-1; 9 bases match TRBD2. The sequencing sample was made of PBMCs. CDR3: CASSLGSGSAYNEQFF. The CDR3 DNA follows: TGTGCCAGCAGCCTGGGTAGCGGGAGCGCCTACAATGAGCAGTTCTTC.